This T cell receptor beta chain originates from a study of cytomegalovirus exposure and HLA in healthy donors. Study outcomes and limitations: Listed as cytomegalovirus-associated were around 160 TCR beta chains. Follow-up analysis later connected one missense variant in DCLRE1C with trimming of TCR beta V- and J-genes.

In the PCR, 60 Vbeta and 13 Jbeta primers were used. Using immunoSEQ multiplex PCR, the repertoire was profiled, and TCRdb retains in-frame clones only, with some absent. The sample lists 120,000 to 150,000 clones, roughly four fifths occurring once. CDR1 is SGHTS, CDR2 YDEGEE, per germline. CDR3 length: 15 amino acids. V lost 4 bases and J lost 8, with 20 bases in between. Worth noting for this clone: Its antigen is unidentified.

This clonotype originated in a woman in her forties in good health and CMV-seronegative. Material for sequencing was PBMCs. This sequence joins TRBV5-8 and TRBJ2-3; a weak D match, TRBD1 (6 bases). The CDR3 protein is CASSHRDIRGGTQYF. CDR3 DNA: TGTGCCAGCAGCCACCGGGACATTAGGGGCGGTACGCAGTATTTT.